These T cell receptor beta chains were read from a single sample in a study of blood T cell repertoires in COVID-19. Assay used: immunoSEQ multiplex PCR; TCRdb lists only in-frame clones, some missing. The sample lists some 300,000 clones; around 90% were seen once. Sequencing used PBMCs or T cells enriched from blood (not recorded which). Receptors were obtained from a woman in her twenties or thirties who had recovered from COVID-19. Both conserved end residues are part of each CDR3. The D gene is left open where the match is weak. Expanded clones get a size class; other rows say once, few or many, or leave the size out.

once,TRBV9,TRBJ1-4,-,TGTGCCAGCAGCGTAGACGGAGCCAATAATGAAAAACTGTTTTTT,CASSVDGANNEKLFF
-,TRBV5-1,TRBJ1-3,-,TGCGCCAGCAGCGTGGGGAGGGTCAGCTCTGGAAACACCATATATTTT,CASSVGRVSSGNTIYF
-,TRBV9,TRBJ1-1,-,TGTGCCAGCAGCGACCGACAGCCACCCGCATCTACCAACACTGAAGCTTTCTTT,CASSDRQPPASTNTEAFF
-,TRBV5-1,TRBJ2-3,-,TGCGCCAGCAGCTTGTTAGCCAACACAGATACGCAGTATTTT,CASSLLANTDTQYF
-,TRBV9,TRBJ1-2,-,TGTGCCAGCAGCCAAGTCCCGTTGAGCTATGGCTACACCTTC,CASSQVPLSYGYTF
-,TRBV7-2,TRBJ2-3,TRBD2,TGTGCCAGCAGCTTTACACTCAGCGGGGCGTCCCCAGATACGCAGTATTTT,CASSFTLSGASPDTQYF
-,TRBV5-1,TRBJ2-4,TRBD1,TGCGCCAGCAGCAATCGGGACAGGCTAGCCAAAAACATTCAGTACTTC,CASSNRDRLAKNIQYF
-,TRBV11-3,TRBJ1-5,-,TGTGCCAGCAGCTTCCCCTTTGCCAGCGGTCAGCCCCAGCATTTT,CASSFPFASGQPQHF
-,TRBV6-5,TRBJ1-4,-,TGTGCCAGCAGTTACTCCGACATTGCAACTAATGAAAAACTGTTTTTT,CASSYSDIATNEKLFF
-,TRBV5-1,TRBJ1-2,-,TGCGCCAGCAGCTTAACCACAGAGGGAAACTATGGCTACACCTTC,CASSLTTEGNYGYTF
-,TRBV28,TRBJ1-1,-,TGTGCCAGCAGTTTAACGGGAGTTGGGGCTGAAGCTTTCTTT,CASSLTGVGAEAFF
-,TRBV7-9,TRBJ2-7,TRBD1,TGTGCCAGCAGCTTACGGACAGGGCCTATTATCTACGAGCAGTACTTC,CASSLRTGPIIYEQYF
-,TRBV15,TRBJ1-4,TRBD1,TGTGCCACCAGCTCCCACACCGGGACAGGGGGCCAAAAACTGTTTTTT,CATSSHTGTGGQKLFF
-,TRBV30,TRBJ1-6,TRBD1,TGTGCCTGGAGTGTCGACAGGGGGAATTCACCCCTCCACTTT,CAWSVDRGNSPLHF
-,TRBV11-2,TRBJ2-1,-,TGTGCCAGCAGCTTAGTTCGTCTTACACGTTTCTACAATGAGCAGTTCTTC,CASSLVRLTRFYNEQFF
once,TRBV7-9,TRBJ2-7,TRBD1,TGTGCCAGCAGCTCCCCTGACAGGGCCTACGAGCAGTACTTC,CASSSPDRAYEQYF
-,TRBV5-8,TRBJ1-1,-,TGTGCCAGCAGACAAGCCGAGGGAATGAACACTGAAGCTTTCTTT,CASRQAEGMNTEAFF
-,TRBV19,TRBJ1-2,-,TGTGCCAGTAGTAGGGGCAGGGTCGACTATGGCTACACCTTC,CASSRGRVDYGYTF
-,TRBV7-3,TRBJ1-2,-,TGTGCCAGCAGTCCCAGCGGTTCCTATGGCTACACCTTC,CASSPSGSYGYTF
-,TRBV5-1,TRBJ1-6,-,TGCGCCAGCAGCCTGGGGGCAAGGTCCTATAATTCACCCCTCCACTTT,CASSLGARSYNSPLHF
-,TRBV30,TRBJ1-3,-,TGTGCCTGGAGTGTAGGGTCTGGGAGGACCATATATTTT,CAWSVGSGRTIYF
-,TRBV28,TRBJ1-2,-,TGTGCCAGCAGCTGGGGGGGATCGACAGGTAGAGGCTACACCTTC,CASSWGGSTGRGYTF
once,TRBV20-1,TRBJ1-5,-,TGCAGTGCTAGTAGGTCCGTAAGGGGTAGCAATCAGCCCCAGCATTTT,CSASRSVRGSNQPQHF
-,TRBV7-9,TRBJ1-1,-,TGTGCCAGCAGCTTCTGGCGGAGAGGGAACACTGAAGCTTTCTTT,CASSFWRRGNTEAFF
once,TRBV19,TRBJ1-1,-,TGTGCCAGTAGTATGCAGGGAAGAGTCACTGAAGCTTTCTTT,CASSMQGRVTEAFF
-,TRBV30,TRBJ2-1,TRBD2,TGTGCCTGGAGCGGGAGGGCCGGTGAGCAGTTCTTC,CAWSGRAGEQFF
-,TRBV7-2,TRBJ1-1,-,TGTGCCAGCAGCGCTACTCAACTAGCTTTCTTT,CASSATQLAFF
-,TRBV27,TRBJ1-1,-,TGTGCCAGCAGTTTAGAATCGGCGAGGGTCACTGAAGCTTTCTTT,CASSLESARVTEAFF
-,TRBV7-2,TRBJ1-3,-,TGTGCCAGCAGCTTAGGGGCAGGGCCTGGAAACACCATATATTTT,CASSLGAGPGNTIYF
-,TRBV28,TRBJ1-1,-,TGTGCCACCACCGACTCTGCTGGGAACACTGAAGCTTTCTTT,CATTDSAGNTEAFF
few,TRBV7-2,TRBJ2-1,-,TGTGCCAGCAGCCCCTTCGCCGGGGGCTACAATGAGCAGTTCTTC,CASSPFAGGYNEQFF
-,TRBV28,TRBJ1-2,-,TGTGCCAGCGGCAGAAGGGAGGGCTACACCTTC,CASGRREGYTF
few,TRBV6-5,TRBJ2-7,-,TGTGCCAGCAGTTATATGTCGGGAGAGTCCTACGAGCAGTACTTC,CASSYMSGESYEQYF
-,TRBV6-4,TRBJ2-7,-,TGTGCCAGCAGTGGCGACGGGAGTGGAGTTTCCTACGAGCAGTACTTC,CASSGDGSGVSYEQYF
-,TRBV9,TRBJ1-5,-,TGTGCCAGCAGCGGTCAGGGTAGCAATCAGCCCCAGCATTTT,CASSGQGSNQPQHF
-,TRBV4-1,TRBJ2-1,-,TGCGCCAGCAGCCACGCCGTCCCGCGTGAGCAGTTCTTC,CASSHAVPREQFF
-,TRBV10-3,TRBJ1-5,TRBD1,TGTGCCATCAAAGTAGGACAGGGAAATCAGCCCCAGCATTTT,CAIKVGQGNQPQHF
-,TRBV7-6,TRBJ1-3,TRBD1,TGTGCCAGCAGCTTAGGACAGGGGAGCTCTGGAAACACCATATATTTT,CASSLGQGSSGNTIYF
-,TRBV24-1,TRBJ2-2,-,TGTGCCACCAGTGATAGCGGGCCCCCCACCGGGGAGCTGTTTTTT,CATSDSGPPTGELFF
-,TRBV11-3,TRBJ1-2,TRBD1,TGTGCCAGCAGCCAACGCCTGGGACAGTGGAACTATGGCTACACCTTC,CASSQRLGQWNYGYTF
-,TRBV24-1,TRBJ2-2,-,TGTGCCACCAGTGATCCTCGGGGTTGGCGGAACACCGGGGAGCTGTTTTTT,CATSDPRGWRNTGELFF
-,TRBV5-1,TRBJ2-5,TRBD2,TGCGCCAGCAGCATAAGGGGACTAGCGGGGGAGACCCAGTACTTC,CASSIRGLAGETQYF
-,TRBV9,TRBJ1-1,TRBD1,TGTGCCAGCAGCGTATACCCAGACAGGGCAGCTTTCTTT,CASSVYPDRAAFF
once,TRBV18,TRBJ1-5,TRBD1,TGTGCCAGCTCACCGAGGGACAGGGGTTATAATCAGCCCCAGCATTTT,CASSPRDRGYNQPQHF
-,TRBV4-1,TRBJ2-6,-,TGCGCCAGCAGCCAAGATCGGGGCTCTGGGGCCAACGTCCTGACTTTC,CASSQDRGSGANVLTF
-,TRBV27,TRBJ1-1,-,TGTGCCAGCAGTGTGGGGGCAGCTTTCTTT,CASSVGAAFF
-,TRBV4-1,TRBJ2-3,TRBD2,TGCGCCAGCAGCCAAGATCGAGGCGGGGGGGCGGCGGATACGCAGTATTTT,CASSQDRGGGAADTQYF
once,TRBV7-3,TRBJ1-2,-,TGTGCCAGCAGCTCCTCCGGGGGATATGGCTACACCTTC,CASSSSGGYGYTF
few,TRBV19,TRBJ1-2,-,TGTGCCAGTTCTATGATACAGGGCCGTCAAGAGGGCTACACCTTC,CASSMIQGRQEGYTF
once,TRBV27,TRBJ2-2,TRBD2,TGTGCCAGCAGTTCCGGGACTAGGCACACCGGGGAGCTGTTTTTT,CASSSGTRHTGELFF
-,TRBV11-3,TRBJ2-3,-,TGTGCCAGCAGTCCAGGGGCGGATACGCAGTATTTT,CASSPGADTQYF
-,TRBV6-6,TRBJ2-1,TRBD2,TGTGCCAGCAGTCCCCGGGCGGGAGGGGCCCCTAGATGGAATGAGCAGTTCTTC,CASSPRAGGAPRWNEQFF
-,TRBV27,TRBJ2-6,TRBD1,TGTGCCAGCAGCAAGACAGGGTCTGGGGCCAACGTCCTGACTTTC,CASSKTGSGANVLTF
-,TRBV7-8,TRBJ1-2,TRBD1,TGTGCCAGCAGCTTATACAGGGGACATGGCTACACCTTC,CASSLYRGHGYTF